The clone carrying this T cell receptor beta chain turned up a few times. This sample is part of a study of blood T cell repertoires in COVID-19. Libraries were prepared by immunoSEQ multiplex PCR; TCRdb keeps only in-frame clonotypes and omits some of them. The table shows a few hundred thousand clones, with 70% to 90% occurring only once. The CDR3 loop spans 13 amino acids. Trimming at V came to 6 bases and at J to 8 bases, leaving 1 base not matched to a gene. Germline V lookup: CDR1 MNHEY, CDR2 SVGAGI. The sample taken for sequencing was peripheral blood. This chain uses TRBV6-5 with TRBJ1-6; 10 bases are shared with TRBD1. The TCR originated in a man between 18 and 35 years old with COVID-19, enrolled during active disease. This CDR3 reads CASRDRGDSPLHF. The CDR3 nucleotides read TGTGCCAGCAGGGACAGGGGGGATTCACCCCTCCACTTT.